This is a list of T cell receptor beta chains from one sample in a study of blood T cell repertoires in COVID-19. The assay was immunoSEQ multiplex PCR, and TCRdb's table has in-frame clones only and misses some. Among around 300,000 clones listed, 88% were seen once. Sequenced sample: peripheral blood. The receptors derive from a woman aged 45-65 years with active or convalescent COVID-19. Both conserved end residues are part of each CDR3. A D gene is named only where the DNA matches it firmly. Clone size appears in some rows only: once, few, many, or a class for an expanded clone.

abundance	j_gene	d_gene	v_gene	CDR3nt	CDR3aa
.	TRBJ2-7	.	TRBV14	TGTGCCAGCAGCTTAACGGGGTCGAGCGAGCAGTACTTC	CASSLTGSSEQYF
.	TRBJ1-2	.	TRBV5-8	TGTGCCAGCAGCTTCCGGGACATTGGCTACACCTTC	CASSFRDIGYTF
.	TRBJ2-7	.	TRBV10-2	TGCGCCAGCAGTGAGCCGATAGCGGTGGGGTCCTACGAGCAGTACTTC	CASSEPIAVGSYEQYF
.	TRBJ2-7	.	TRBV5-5	TGTGCCAGCAGCGAGTGGCCGAAGGGCAGGGCTGGTGAGCAGTACTTC	CASSEWPKGRAGEQYF
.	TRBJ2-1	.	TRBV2	TGTGCCAGCAGTTCGGACAGAGGGGGACGAGGTGAGCAGTTCTTC	CASSSDRGGRGEQFF
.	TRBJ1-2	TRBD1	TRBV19	TGTGCCAGTAGTATAGGGGGGGACAGGGGACGGTACGGCTACACCTTC	CASSIGGDRGRYGYTF
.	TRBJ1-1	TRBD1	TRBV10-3	TGTGCCATCAGTGAGTTGGGACAGGGAATAGAAGCTTTCTTT	CAISELGQGIEAFF
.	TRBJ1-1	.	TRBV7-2	TGTGCCAGCAGCTTGGACAGCCGGCAAGAAGCTTTCTTT	CASSLDSRQEAFF
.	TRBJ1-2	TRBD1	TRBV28	TGTGCCAGCAGAATGAACAGGGGGAATAACTATGGCTACACCTTC	CASRMNRGNNYGYTF
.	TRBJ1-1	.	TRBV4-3	TGCGCCAGCAGCCAAGATAGGAACACTGAAGCTTTCTTT	CASSQDRNTEAFF
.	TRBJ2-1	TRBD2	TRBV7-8	TGTGCCAGCAGTTTCGGACTAGCGGGCTCCTACAATGAGCAGTTCTTC	CASSFGLAGSYNEQFF
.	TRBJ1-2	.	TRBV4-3	TGCGCCAGCAGCCTCGCTAGGGGAACCAACTATGGCTACACCTTC	CASSLARGTNYGYTF
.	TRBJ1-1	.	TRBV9	TGTGCCAGCAGCGGGAGCTTTCCTGGCCGGAACACTGAAGCTTTCTTT	CASSGSFPGRNTEAFF
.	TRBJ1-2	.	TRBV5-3	TGTGCCAGAAGCTTGGCCGAGGAAACTAACTATGGCTACACCTTC	CARSLAEETNYGYTF
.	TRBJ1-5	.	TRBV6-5	TGTGCCAGCACACCGGGATACAATCAGCCCCAGCATTTT	CASTPGYNQPQHF
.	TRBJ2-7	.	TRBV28	TGTGCCAGCAGTACAGTAGTCAAAATCTACGAGCAGTACTTC	CASSTVVKIYEQYF
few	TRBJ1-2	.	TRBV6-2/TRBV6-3	.	CASSSSTGALDGYTF
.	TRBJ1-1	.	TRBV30	TGTGCCTGGAGTCACCTTACGGGGTTTAACACTGAAGCTTTCTTT	CAWSHLTGFNTEAFF
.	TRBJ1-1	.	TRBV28	TGTGCCAGCAGTCGGACAACCGGGTGGGCTTTCTTT	CASSRTTGWAFF
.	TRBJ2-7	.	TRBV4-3	TGCGCCAGCAGCCAAGCAGACGGGGTCTACGAGCAGTACTTC	CASSQADGVYEQYF
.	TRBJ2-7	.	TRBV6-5	TGTGCCAGCAGTTACTCACTGTACACTACTTCATACGAGCAGTACTTC	CASSYSLYTTSYEQYF
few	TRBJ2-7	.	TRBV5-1	TGCGCCAGCAGCTTGGCCTTAGGGGCTCCAGGCTACGAGCAGTACTTC	CASSLALGAPGYEQYF
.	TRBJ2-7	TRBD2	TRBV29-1	TGCAGCGTAACTAGCGGGGCCTACGAGCAGTACTTC	CSVTSGAYEQYF
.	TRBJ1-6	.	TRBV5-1	TGCGCCAGCAGCTCCGTGGACACTCCGGGCTCCTATAATTCACCCCTCCACTTT	CASSSVDTPGSYNSPLHF
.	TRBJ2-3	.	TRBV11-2	TGTGCCAGCAGCTCCGGGACAGATACGCAGTATTTT	CASSSGTDTQYF
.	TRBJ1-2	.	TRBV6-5	TGTGCCAGCAGCAGGGGCCCAAGTGGGGGATATGGCTACACCTTC	CASSRGPSGGYGYTF
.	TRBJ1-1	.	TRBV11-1	TGTGCCAGCAGCTTACAGGATCACATGAACACTGAAGCTTTCTTT	CASSLQDHMNTEAFF
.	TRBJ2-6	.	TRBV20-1	TGCAGTGCTAGTGCCGTCTCTGGGGCCAACGTCCTGACTTTC	CSASAVSGANVLTF
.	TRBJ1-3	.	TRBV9	TGTGCCAGCAGCGGCGGGACCTCTGGAAACACCATATATTTT	CASSGGTSGNTIYF
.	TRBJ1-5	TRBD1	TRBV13	TGTGCCAGCAGTGGAGGGGGCTTCTCGAGCAATCAGCCCCAGCATTTT	CASSGGGFSSNQPQHF
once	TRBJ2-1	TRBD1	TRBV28	TGTGCCAGCAGTAACAGGGGGAGCTCCTACAATGAGCAGTTCTTC	CASSNRGSSYNEQFF
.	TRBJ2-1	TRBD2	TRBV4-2	TGTGCCAGCAGCCAAGTACTAGCGGGAGTTTTAGAGCAGTTCTTC	CASSQVLAGVLEQFF
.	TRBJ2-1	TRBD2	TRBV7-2	TGTGCCAGCAGACCACTAGCGGGTACCTACAATGAGCAGTTCTTC	CASRPLAGTYNEQFF
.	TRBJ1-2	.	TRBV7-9	TGTGCCAGCAGCGTTGTTGTTGTTTTAGAAGGCTACACCTTC	CASSVVVVLEGYTF
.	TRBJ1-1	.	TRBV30	TGTGCCTGGAGAATTCAGGGAAGGGGTGAAGCTTTCTTT	CAWRIQGRGEAFF
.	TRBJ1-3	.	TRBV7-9	TGTGCCAGCAGCCCAGGGGTTCAGGCTGGAAACACCATATATTTT	CASSPGVQAGNTIYF
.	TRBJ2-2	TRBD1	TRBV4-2	TGTGCCAGCAGCCGACAGGGGGGGAACACCGGGGAGCTGTTTTTT	CASSRQGGNTGELFF
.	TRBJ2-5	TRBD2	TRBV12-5	TGTGCTAGTGGTTTTGGGACTAGCGGGCAAGAGACCCAGTACTTC	CASGFGTSGQETQYF
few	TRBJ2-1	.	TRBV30	TGTGCCTGGAGTACTACAGGGCTAGCCAGAGATGAGCAGTTCTTC	CAWSTTGLARDEQFF